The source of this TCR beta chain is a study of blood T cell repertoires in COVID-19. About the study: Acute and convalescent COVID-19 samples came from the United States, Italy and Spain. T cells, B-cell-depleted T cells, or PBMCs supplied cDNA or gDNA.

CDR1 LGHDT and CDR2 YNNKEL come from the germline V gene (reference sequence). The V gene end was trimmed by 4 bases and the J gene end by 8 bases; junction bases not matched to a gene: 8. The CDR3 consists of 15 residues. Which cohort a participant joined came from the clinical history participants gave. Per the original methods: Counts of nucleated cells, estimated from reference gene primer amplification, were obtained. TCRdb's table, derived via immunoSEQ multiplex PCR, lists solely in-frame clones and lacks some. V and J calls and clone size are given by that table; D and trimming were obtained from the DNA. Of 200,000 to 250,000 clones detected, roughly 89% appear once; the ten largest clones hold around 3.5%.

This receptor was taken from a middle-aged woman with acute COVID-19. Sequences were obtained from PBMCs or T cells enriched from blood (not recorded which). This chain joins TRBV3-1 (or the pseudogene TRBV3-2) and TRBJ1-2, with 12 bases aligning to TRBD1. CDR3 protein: CASSRGTGGAGGYTF. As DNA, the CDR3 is TGTGCCAGCAGCCGTGGGACAGGGGGCGCAGGCGGCTACACCTTC.